The sequence of this TCR beta chain was determined in a study of beta chain features in type 1 diabetes. The sequenced template was cDNA made from the entire isolated RNA. Assay: immunoSEQ multiplex PCR; the TCRdb copy retains only in-frame clones and omits some. In the table there are 250,000 to 300,000 clones, about 13% of which are singletons. Notes on the study in general: Type 1 diabetes patients had TCRB CDR3s that were shorter (moderately but significantly so) in all four CD4+ subsets. A closer apparent resemblance between naive, central memory and Treg TCRB repertoires was seen in patients than in healthy donors. More deletions and fewer insertions at VDJ junctions were seen in type 1 diabetes patients. Cells expressing TCR highly could be over-represented by cDNA sequencing.

This clone was detected a few times. The antigen is unknown. In germline, CDR1 is ENHRY, CDR2 SYGVKD. CDR3 size: 15 residues. J gave up 4 bases and V 4 bases, and 6 bases lay outside the gene matches. The chain links TRBV10-3 to TRBJ2-3, with 9 bases fitting TRBD1. Sequencing used naive CD4+ T cells from blood. The receptor's source is a man aged 25 to 40 with type 1 diabetes. Written as DNA, the CDR3 is TGTGCCATCAGTGCGCGGAACAGGGGGCCAGATACGCAGTATTTT. This sequence encodes CAISARNRGPDTQYF.